Described below is a single TCR beta chain sequence and its context. The data originate from a study of T-cell reconstitution after alpha-beta-depleted transplantation in children. In germline, CDR1 is DFQATT, CDR2 SNEGSKA (reference sequence). V was pared by 4 bases and J by 3 bases, with 9 bases of the junction left unmatched. CDR3 length: 16 residues. During its preparation, the TCRbeta library received unique molecular identifiers. TCRdb recomputed calls from the PCR reads with MiXCR, one row per CDR3 protein. The data show about a million distinct CDR3 sequences, around 30% seen once. Sequencing was performed on PBMCs, mostly from graft donor cells, taken 360 days after TCRalphabeta/CD19-depleted stem cell transplant. This TCR was recovered from a boy in the first two years of life who had a stem cell transplant for SCID, so the T cells may come from the graft donor. The J gene is TRBJ2-6, the V gene TRBV20-1; 7 nucleotides agree with TRBD1. The CDR3 is CSAKLTGSYGANVLTF. The CDR3 nucleotides are TGCAGTGCTAAACTGACAGGGTCTTATGGGGCCAACGTCCTGACTTTC.